Presented here are 30 T cell receptor beta chains from one specimen sequenced in a study of Graves' ophthalmopathy and Graves' hyperthyroidism. The authors amplified TCR beta CDR3 regions, and they did so from RNA transcripts for repertoire sequencing. The authors performed first-round RT-PCR with HTBI primers and then a second-round multiplex PCR. TCRdb itself ran the multiplex PCR reads through MiXCR, one entry per CDR3 protein. The sample lists 200,000 to 300,000 distinct CDR3 sequences; approximately 42% were seen once. Sequencing input: peripheral blood. These TCRs come from an adult man with Graves' ophthalmopathy.

The gene calls are TRBV2 and TRBJ1-1, with D perhaps TRBD1 (6 bases). Germline V CDR1 and CDR2: SNHLY, FYNNEI. The CDR3 loop spans 15 amino acids. The ends were cut back, 6 bases at V and 0 bases at J, with 14 bases in the middle. The CDR3 DNA reads TGTGCCAGCAGCGACGGGCAGGGGATGAACACTGAAGCTTTCTTT. Its translation: CASSDGQGMNTEAFF.

The chain joins TRBV19 to TRBJ1-5; tentative D call: TRBD1 (5 bases). Germline V gene data show CDR1 as LNHDA and CDR2 as SQIVND (reference sequence). This CDR3 has 15 residues. The V gene lost 7 bases and the J gene lost 7 bases, with 20 bases spanning the gap. DNA of the CDR3: TGTGCCAGTAAAGGGGAACAGGCGGATTCCCAGCCCCAGCATTTT. This encodes CASKGEQADSQPQHF.

The CDR3 is CATSRDGGQTNYGYTF. For the CDR3, the DNA is TGTGCCACCAGCAGAGATGGTGGGCAGACTAACTATGGCTACACCTTC. The V and J genes are TRBV15 and TRBJ1-2; D gene uncertain. The CDR3 has 16 amino acids. Trimming cost V 0 bases and J 0 bases, with 11 bases left between them. Germline values: CDR1 LNHNV, CDR2 YYDKDF (reference sequence).

J is TRBJ2-7 and V is TRBV7-6, with 9 bases matching TRBD1. After removal of 4 bases from V and 4 bases from J, the junction contained 14 bases not matched to a gene. This CDR3 spans 17 amino acids. Germline assignment: CDR1 SGHVS and CDR2 FNYEAQ. CDR3: CASSSGMGQGASYEQYF. The CDR3 coding sequence is TGTGCCAGCAGCTCCGGGATGGGACAGGGAGCTTCTTACGAGCAGTACTTC. Complete variable domain (other parts from reference TRBV7-6 and TRBJ2-7): GAGVSQSPRYKVTKRGQDVALRCDPISGHVSLYWYRQALGQGPEFLTYFNYEAQQDKSGLPNDRFSAERPEGSISTLTIQRTEQRDSAMYRCASSSGMGQGASYEQYFGPGTRLTVT.

This clonotype was observed a handful of times. The chain uses TRBV9 and TRBJ2-7; 11 bases are a match to TRBD1. V was pared by 3 bases and J by 2 bases, with 4 bases of the junction left unmatched. From germline, CDR1 is SGDLS and CDR2 YYNGEE. This CDR3 spans 15 amino acids. The CDR3 protein is CASSGTGGLPYEQYF. In DNA, the CDR3 is TGTGCCAGCAGCGGGACAGGGGGCCTACCCTACGAGCAGTACTTC. The variable domain in full, with the rest retrieved from reference TRBV9 and TRBJ2-7, is DSGVTQTPKHLITATGQRVTLRCSPRSGDLSVYWYQQSLDQGLQFLIQYYNGEERAKGNILERFSAQQFPDLHSELNLSSLELGDSALYFCASSGTGGLPYEQYFGPGTRLTVT.

This clonotype was counted a few times. This chain links TRBV19 with TRBJ1-6, with a weak D call TRBD1 (5 bases). The V and J ends lost 5 bases and 6 bases respectively, with 14 bases between them. The CDR3 covers 15 residues. Germline CDR1 reads LNHDA; CDR2 reads SQIVND (reference sequence). The CDR3: CASSVAGTANSPLHF. The CDR3 DNA is TGTGCCAGTAGTGTGGCCGGGACGGCTAATTCACCCCTCCACTTT.

This clonotype occurred a few times. The chain is built from TRBV27 and TRBJ1-2, with D possibly TRBD1 on 5 matching bases. This CDR3 is 14 amino acids long. Per germline, CDR1 MNHEY and CDR2 SMNVEV (reference sequence). Trimming shortened V by 5 bases and J by 6 bases, and 16 bases separated the two germline ends. CDR3 sequence: CASSPGQGLDGYTF. DNA of the CDR3: TGTGCCAGCAGTCCCGGCCAGGGACTCGATGGCTACACCTTC.

This chain joins TRBV11-1 and TRBJ1-3; 7 bases align to TRBD1. The germline V gene encodes CDR1 SGHAT and CDR2 FQDESV (reference sequence). This CDR3 spans 18 amino acids. The V segment lost 0 bases and the J segment 0 bases; nucleotides outside the gene matches: 8. The CDR3 DNA is TGTGCCAGCAGCTTAGCCCTCGGGAAGGGGGCCTCTGGAAACACCATATATTTT. Translation: CASSLALGKGASGNTIYF.

For the CDR3, the DNA is TGTGCCAGCAGCCCGTGGGGGGCGCGGGTAAATGAGCAGTTCTTC. Translation gives CASSPWGARVNEQFF. The V and J genes are TRBV7-2 and TRBJ2-1, with D perhaps being TRBD1 or TRBD2 (6 bases each). The CDR3 has 15 residues. V lost 5 bases and J lost 7, with 18 bases in between. Germline lookup yields CDR1 SGHTA and CDR2 FQGNSA.

This clonotype turned up a few times. CDR3 sequence reads: CASSSGGVRETQYF. DNA for the CDR3: TGTGCCAGCAGCTCAGGGGGCGTGAGGGAGACCCAGTACTTC. The gene calls are TRBV7-9 and TRBJ2-5; 8 nucleotides align to TRBD1. Germline trimming cut 4 bases from V and 5 bases from J; bases unmatched to any gene: 6. This CDR3 contains 14 residues. From germline, CDR1 is SEHNR and CDR2 FQNEAQ (reference sequence).

The chain links TRBV6-1 to TRBJ2-7, with 8 positions matching TRBD2. The CDR3 is made up of 14 amino acids. After removal of 2 bases from V and 3 bases from J, the junction contained 3 bases not matched to a gene. In germline, CDR1 is MNHNS, CDR2 SASEGT. CDR3 protein: CASSESGGIYEQYF. Here the CDR3 DNA reads TGTGCCAGCAGTGAATCGGGAGGGATCTACGAGCAGTACTTC.

This clonotype has a handful of counts. The J gene is TRBJ2-5, the V gene TRBV2; D remains ambiguous. CDR3 size: 15 residues. Trimming removed 2 bases at V and 3 bases at J, with 13 bases between. CDR1 SNHLY and CDR2 FYNNEI come from the germline V gene. The CDR3 loop reads CASSELPKRKETQYF. The CDR3 DNA follows: TGTGCCAGCAGTGAACTCCCGAAGAGGAAAGAGACCCAGTACTTC.

This clonotype has ten or more counts. The rearrangement joins TRBV29-1 to TRBJ1-2; D gene ambiguous. The germline V and J ends were trimmed by 0 bases and 7 bases, with 12 bases remaining between them. CDR1 is SQVTM and CDR2 is ANQGSEA in the germline V gene. The CDR3 is made up of 13 amino acids. CDR3 nucleotides: TGCAGCGTTGAAGAAATTTCAGGAATTGGCTACACCTTC. It is translated as CSVEEISGIGYTF.

V is TRBV7-3 and J is TRBJ1-1; D may be TRBD1 (5 bases). Germline V gene data show CDR1 as SGHTA and CDR2 as FQGTGA. With 4 bases removed from V and 2 bases from J, the gap between germline ends came to 17 bases. The CDR3 spans 16 residues. The CDR3 here is CASSSQPTGANTEAFF. CDR3 in DNA: TGTGCCAGCAGCTCTCAGCCAACTGGGGCCAACACTGAAGCTTTCTTT.

The gene calls are TRBV2 and TRBJ2-7, with D hard to call. The CDR3 loop spans 11 amino acids. V was cut by 4 bases and J by 5 bases, with 6 bases left in between. Germline loops: CDR1 SNHLY, CDR2 FYNNEI. CDR3 region: CASSVVNEQYF. The DNA for the CDR3 is TGTGCCAGCAGTGTGGTTAACGAGCAGTACTTC.

In the case of this clonotype: A much larger clone lies a single base off, so this may be a read error. The CDR3 spells CASSDGGQGRFF. DNA for the CDR3: TGTGCCAGCAGTGACGGGGGACAGGGGAGGTTCTTT. The chain carries TRBV2 and TRBJ1-1; 10 bases agree with TRBD1. The CDR3 runs to 12 residues. V gave up 3 bases and J gave up 14 bases; unmatched junction bases: 6. Germline V gene data show CDR1 as SNHLY and CDR2 as FYNNEI.

The J gene is TRBJ1-2, the V gene TRBV10-3, with TRBD1 as a possible D gene (6 bases). The CDR3 runs 14 residues. CDR1 and CDR2 from the germline V gene are ENHRY and SYGVKD. Deletions cut 5 bases from V and 4 bases from J, with 14 bases between. This chain's CDR3 is CAISPGQPLYGYTF. The CDR3 DNA sequence: TGTGCCATCAGTCCCGGACAGCCCCTCTATGGCTACACCTTC.

This chain links TRBV25-1 with TRBJ2-7; D unresolved. The V gene's germline CDR1 is MGHDK and CDR2 SYGVNS. The CDR3 has 14 residues. Between the trimmed V and J ends, which lost 11 bases and 0 bases, there was a span of 17 bases. CDR3 protein: CAPILVLSSYEQYF. The CDR3 DNA is TGTGCCCCCATCTTGGTATTGAGCTCCTACGAGCAGTACTTC.

The chain employs TRBV11-2 and TRBJ2-7; TRBD1 might be the D (5 bases). This CDR3 contains 14 residues. The ends were cut back, 1 base at V and 3 bases at J, with 10 bases in the middle. Germline V gives CDR1 SGHAT, CDR2 FQNNGV. The CDR3 loop reads CASSLGQGYYEQYF. In DNA, the CDR3 is TGTGCCAGCAGCTTAGGGCAGGGATACTACGAGCAGTACTTC.

This clonotype was counted between two and nine times. V usage is TRBV12-3 or TRBV12-4 and J usage is TRBJ1-6; 11 bases are a match to TRBD1. The trim removed 6 bases at V and 10 bases at J, leaving 8 bases unmatched. This CDR3 comprises 15 residues. The CDR3 spells CASSTMDRGQSPLHF. The CDR3 DNA reads as TGTGCCAGCAGCACGATGGACAGGGGGCAATCACCCCTCCACTTT.

The J gene is TRBJ2-1, the V gene TRBV10-3; 8 positions agree with TRBD2. Trimming at V came to 0 bases and at J to 2 bases, leaving 3 bases not matched to a gene. The CDR3 covers 16 residues. Germline assignment: CDR1 ENHRY and CDR2 SYGVKD. CDR3 coding DNA: TGTGCCATCAGTGAGTCGCTAGCGGGTACCTACAATGAGCAGTTCTTC. The encoded protein is CAISESLAGTYNEQFF.

The chain links TRBV5-1 to TRBJ1-1, with TRBD1 identical over 9 bases. Germline V gene sequence: CDR1 SGHRS, CDR2 YFSETQ. With 4 bases clipped from V and 5 bases from J, the junction kept 6 bases outside the gene matches. The CDR3 has 14 residues. The CDR3 loop reads CASSLLGTGTEAFF. CDR3 DNA sequence: TGCGCCAGCAGCCTCCTCGGGACAGGGACTGAAGCTTTCTTT.

This clonotype appeared many times. V gene TRBV7-8 combines with J gene TRBJ1-5, with D perhaps matching TRBD1 (5 bases). Trimming cost V 5 bases and J 7 bases, with 12 bases left between them. Per germline, CDR1 SGHVS and CDR2 FQNEAQ. This CDR3 contains 13 residues. The CDR3 loop reads CASSPQEGQPQHF. In nucleotides, the CDR3 is TGTGCCAGCAGCCCACAGGAGGGGCAGCCCCAGCATTTT.

The V and J genes are TRBV7-9 and TRBJ2-2; D is undetermined. This CDR3 is 14 amino acids long. Germline values: CDR1 SEHNR, CDR2 FQNEAQ (reference sequence). V gave up 4 bases and J gave up 1 base, with 7 bases separating them. The CDR3, as DNA: TGTGCCAGCAGCTCGCCTAGGAACACCGGGGAGCTGTTTTTT. It encodes CASSSPRNTGELFF.

The chain links TRBV6-5 to TRBJ2-7; 11 positions match TRBD1. Trimming took 2 bases from V and 6 from J; bases not matched to a gene: 3. Germline assignment: CDR1 MNHEY and CDR2 SVGAGI. The CDR3 runs to 14 residues. The CDR3 DNA is TGTGCCAGCAGTTACGGACAGGGGGCCGCCGAGCAGTACTTC. The encoded protein is CASSYGQGAAEQYF.

This clonotype was detected many times. This chain connects TRBV5-6 to TRBJ2-6; no reliable D call. The V and J ends lost 4 bases and 1 base respectively, with 3 bases between them. Germline CDR1 is SGHDT and CDR2 is YYEEEE. CDR3 length: 13 amino acids. CDR3 region: CASSHSGANVLTF. The CDR3 bases are TGTGCCAGCAGCCATTCTGGGGCCAACGTCCTGACTTTC. Variable domain in full (rest from reference TRBV5-6 and TRBJ2-6): DAGVTQSPTHLIKTRGQQVTLRCSPKSGHDTVSWYQQALGQGPQFIFQYYEEEERQRGNFPDRFSGHQFPNYSSELNVNALLLGDSALYLCASSHSGANVLTFGAGSRLTVL.

The chain is built from TRBV9 and TRBJ1-6; D is ambiguous. CDR3 size: 14 residues. V lost 4 bases and J lost 8, with 13 bases in between. The germline CDR1 and CDR2 sequences are SGDLS and YYNGEE. The CDR3 protein is CASSLYGVYSPLHF. In nucleotides, the CDR3 is TGTGCCAGCAGCTTATACGGGGTTTATTCACCCCTCCACTTT.

This clonotype occurred many times. This rearrangement joins TRBV10-2 to TRBJ1-2; 9 positions match TRBD1. Per the germline V gene, CDR1 is WSHSY and CDR2 is SAAADI. This CDR3 has 14 amino acids. Trimming took 5 bases from V and 2 from J; bases not matched to a gene: 3. The CDR3 reads CASSTGTGNYGYTF. As DNA, the CDR3 is TGCGCCAGCAGTACCGGGACAGGGAACTATGGCTACACCTTC.

The V and J genes are TRBV7-9 and TRBJ1-1, with D possibly matching TRBD1 (6 bases). Between the trimmed V and J ends, which lost 6 bases and 2 bases, there was a span of 13 bases. Per germline, CDR1 SEHNR and CDR2 FQNEAQ (reference sequence). The CDR3 is 14 amino acids. The CDR3 reads CASSYRVANTEAFF. CDR3 bases: TGTGCCAGCAGTTACAGGGTCGCAAACACTGAAGCTTTCTTT.

In regard to this clonotype: Possible read error: a much larger clone is one base away. The chain has TRBV7-9 and TRBJ1-1, with no clear D. Germline-derived CDR1 and CDR2 are SEHNR and FQNEAQ (reference sequence). The V end lost 4 bases, the J end lost 7 bases, and 7 bases lay between the germline ends. The CDR3 is 11 amino acids. CDR3: CASSSDDEAFF. The CDR3, as DNA: TGTGCCAGCAGCTCTGATGATGAAGCTTTCTTT.